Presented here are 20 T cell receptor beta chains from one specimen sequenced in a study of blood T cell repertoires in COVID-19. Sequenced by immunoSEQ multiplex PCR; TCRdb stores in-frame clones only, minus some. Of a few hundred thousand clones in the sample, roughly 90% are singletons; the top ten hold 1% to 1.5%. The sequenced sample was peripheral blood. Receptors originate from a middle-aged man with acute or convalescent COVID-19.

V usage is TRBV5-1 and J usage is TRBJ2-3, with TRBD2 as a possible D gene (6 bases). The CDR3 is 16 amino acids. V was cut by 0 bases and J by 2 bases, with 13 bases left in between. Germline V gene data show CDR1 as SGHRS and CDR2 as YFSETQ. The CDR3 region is CASSLDGDFNTDTQYF. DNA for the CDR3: TGCGCCAGCAGCTTGGATGGGGACTTCAACACAGATACGCAGTATTTT. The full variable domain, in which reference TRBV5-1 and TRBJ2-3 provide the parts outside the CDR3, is KAGVTQTPRYLIKTRGQQVTLSCSPISGHRSVSWYQQTPGQGLQFLFEYFSETQRNKGNFPGRFSGRQFSNSRSEMNVSTLELGDSALYLCASSLDGDFNTDTQYFGPGTRLTVL.

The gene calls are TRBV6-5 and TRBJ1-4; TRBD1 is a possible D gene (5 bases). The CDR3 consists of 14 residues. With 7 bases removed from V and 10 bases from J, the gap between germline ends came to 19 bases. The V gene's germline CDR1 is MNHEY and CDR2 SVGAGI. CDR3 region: CASTRATIGAKLFF. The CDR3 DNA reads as TGTGCCAGCACCAGAGCCACGATTGGGGCAAAACTGTTTTTT.

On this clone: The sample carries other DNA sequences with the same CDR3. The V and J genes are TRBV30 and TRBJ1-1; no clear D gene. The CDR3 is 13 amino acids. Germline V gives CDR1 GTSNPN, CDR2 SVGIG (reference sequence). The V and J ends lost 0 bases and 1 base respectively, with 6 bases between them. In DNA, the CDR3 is TGTGCCTGGAGTGTACGGGGGAACACTGAAGCTTTCTTT. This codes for CAWSVRGNTEAFF.

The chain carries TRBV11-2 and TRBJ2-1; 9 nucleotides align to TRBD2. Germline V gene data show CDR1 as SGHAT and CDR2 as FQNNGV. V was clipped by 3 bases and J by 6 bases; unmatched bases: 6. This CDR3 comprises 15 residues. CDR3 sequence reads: CASSLGLALRNEQFF. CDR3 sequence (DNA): TGTGCCAGCAGCTTGGGACTAGCTCTTCGCAATGAGCAGTTCTTC.

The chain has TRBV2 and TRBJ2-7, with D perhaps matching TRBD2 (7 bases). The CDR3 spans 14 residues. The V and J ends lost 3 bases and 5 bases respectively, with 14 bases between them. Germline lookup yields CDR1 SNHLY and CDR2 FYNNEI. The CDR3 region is CASSDGGAGDEQYF. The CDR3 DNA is TGTGCCAGCAGTGATGGGGGGGCCGGCGACGAGCAGTACTTC.

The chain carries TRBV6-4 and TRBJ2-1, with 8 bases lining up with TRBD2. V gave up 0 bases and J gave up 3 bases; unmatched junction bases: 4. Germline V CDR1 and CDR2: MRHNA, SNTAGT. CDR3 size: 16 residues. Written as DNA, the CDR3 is TGTGCCAGCAGTGACTCGGAGAGCGGGGGCTACAATGAGCAGTTCTTC. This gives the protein CASSDSESGGYNEQFF.

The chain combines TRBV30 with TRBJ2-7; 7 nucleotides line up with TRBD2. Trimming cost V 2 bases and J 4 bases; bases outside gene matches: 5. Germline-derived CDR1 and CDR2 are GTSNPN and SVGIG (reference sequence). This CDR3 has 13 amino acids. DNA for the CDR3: TGTGCCTGGAGTTACGGCGGGAGATACGAGCAGTACTTC. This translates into CAWSYGGRYEQYF.

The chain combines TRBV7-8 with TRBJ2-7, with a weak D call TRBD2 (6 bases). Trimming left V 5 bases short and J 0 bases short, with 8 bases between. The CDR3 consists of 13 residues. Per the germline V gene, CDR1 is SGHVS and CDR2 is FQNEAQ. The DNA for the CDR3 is TGTGCCAGCAGCGGAGGGATCTCCTACGAGCAGTACTTC. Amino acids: CASSGGISYEQYF. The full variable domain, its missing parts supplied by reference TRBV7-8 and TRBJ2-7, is GAGVSQSPRYKVAKRGQDVALRCDPISGHVSLFWYQQALGQGPEFLTYFQNEAQLDKSGLPSDRFFAERPEGSVSTLKIQRTQQEDSAVYLCASSGGISYEQYFGPGTRLTVT.

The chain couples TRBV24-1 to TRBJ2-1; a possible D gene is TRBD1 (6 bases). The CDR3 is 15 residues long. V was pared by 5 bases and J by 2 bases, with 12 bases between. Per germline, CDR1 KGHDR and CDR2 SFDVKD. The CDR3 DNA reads TGTGCCACCAGTGGTACCAGGGGAACCTACAATGAGCAGTTCTTC. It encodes CATSGTRGTYNEQFF.

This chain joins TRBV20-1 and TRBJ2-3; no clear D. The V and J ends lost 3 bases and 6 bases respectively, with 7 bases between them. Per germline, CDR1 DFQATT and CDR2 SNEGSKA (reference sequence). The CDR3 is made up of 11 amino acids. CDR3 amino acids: CSASFSDTQYF. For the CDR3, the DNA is TGCAGTGCTAGTTTCTCCGATACGCAGTATTTT.

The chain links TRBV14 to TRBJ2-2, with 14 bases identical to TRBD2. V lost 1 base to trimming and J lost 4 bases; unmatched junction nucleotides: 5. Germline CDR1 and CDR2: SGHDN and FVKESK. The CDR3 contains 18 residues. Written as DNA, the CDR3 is TGTGCCAGCAGCCAAGGATCGGGACTAGCGGGAGTCACCGGGGAGCTGTTTTTT. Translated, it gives CASSQGSGLAGVTGELFF.

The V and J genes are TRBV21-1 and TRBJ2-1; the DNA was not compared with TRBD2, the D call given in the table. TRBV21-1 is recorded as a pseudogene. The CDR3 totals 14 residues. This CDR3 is CASSPGTSDGEQFF. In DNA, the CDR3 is TGTGCCAGCAGCCCAGGGACTAGCGACGGTGAGCAGTTCTTC.

This chain's CDR3 is CASSLVYSANTEAFF. DNA of the CDR3: TGTGCCAGCAGCTTAGTCTACAGTGCTAACACTGAAGCTTTCTTT. This chain connects TRBV11-1 to TRBJ1-1; no definite D call. Germline V gene data show CDR1 as SGHAT and CDR2 as FQDESV (reference sequence). There are 15 residues in the CDR3. V was pared by 1 base and J by 2 bases, with 11 bases between.

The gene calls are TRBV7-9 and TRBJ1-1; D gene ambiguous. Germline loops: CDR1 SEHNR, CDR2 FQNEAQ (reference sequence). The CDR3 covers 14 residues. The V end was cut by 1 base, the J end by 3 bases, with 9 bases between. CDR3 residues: CASSLVLSDTEAFF. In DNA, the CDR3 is TGTGCCAGCAGCTTAGTTCTGTCGGACACTGAAGCTTTCTTT.

DNA for the CDR3: TGTGCCAGCAGTCCCGGGACAGGGGGCTACCAGTACTTC. As protein: CASSPGTGGYQYF. The rearrangement links TRBV12-3 or TRBV12-4 to TRBJ2-7; 12 nucleotides agree with TRBD1. V was pared by 5 bases and J by 10 bases, with 6 bases of the junction left unmatched. The CDR3 is 13 amino acids.

As DNA, the CDR3 is TGTGCCAGCAGCCCTCCGGGACAGGGAGTGGGCTACACCTTC. Translating gives CASSPPGQGVGYTF. V usage is TRBV5-6 and J usage is TRBJ1-2; 9 positions match TRBD1. V trimming: 4 bases; J trimming: 8 bases; junction bases outside the gene matches: 9. The CDR3 runs to 14 residues. Germline V gives CDR1 SGHDT, CDR2 YYEEEE. The full variable domain, in which reference TRBV5-6 and TRBJ1-2 provide the parts outside the CDR3, is DAGVTQSPTHLIKTRGQQVTLRCSPKSGHDTVSWYQQALGQGPQFIFQYYEEEERQRGNFPDRFSGHQFPNYSSELNVNALLLGDSALYLCASSPPGQGVGYTFGSGTRLTVV.

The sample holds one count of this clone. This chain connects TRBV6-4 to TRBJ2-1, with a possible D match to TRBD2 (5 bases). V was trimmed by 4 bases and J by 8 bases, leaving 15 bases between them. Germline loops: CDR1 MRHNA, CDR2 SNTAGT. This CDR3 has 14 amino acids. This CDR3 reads CASSAGLASDEQFF. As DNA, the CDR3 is TGTGCCAGCAGTGCCGGACTGGCAAGCGATGAGCAGTTCTTC.

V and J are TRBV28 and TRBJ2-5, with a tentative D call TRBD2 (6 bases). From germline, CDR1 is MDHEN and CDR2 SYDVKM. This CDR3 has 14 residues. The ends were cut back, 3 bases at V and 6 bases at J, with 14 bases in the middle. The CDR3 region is CASSFGARGKTQYF. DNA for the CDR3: TGTGCCAGCAGTTTCGGAGCGCGGGGAAAGACCCAGTACTTC.

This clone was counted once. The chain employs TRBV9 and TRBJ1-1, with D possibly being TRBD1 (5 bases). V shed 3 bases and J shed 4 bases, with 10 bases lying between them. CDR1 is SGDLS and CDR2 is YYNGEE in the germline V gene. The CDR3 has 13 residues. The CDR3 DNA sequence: TGTGCCAGCAGCGGCGGGGGGGGCACTGAAGCTTTCTTT. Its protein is CASSGGGGTEAFF.

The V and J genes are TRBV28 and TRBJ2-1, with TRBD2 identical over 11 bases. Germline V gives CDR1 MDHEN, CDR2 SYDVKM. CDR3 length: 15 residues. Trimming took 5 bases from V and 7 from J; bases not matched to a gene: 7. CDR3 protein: CASSTGGLAENEQFF. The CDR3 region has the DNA TGTGCCAGCAGTACGGGGGGACTAGCGGAGAATGAGCAGTTCTTC.